Below are 32 T cell receptor beta chains sequenced from a single sample in a study of T-cell reconstitution after alpha-beta-depleted transplantation in children (dated by TCRdb to about 2016). The intended sense of this specimen's treatment or condition label: allogeneic hematopoietic cell transplantation with graft depleted of TCRalphabeta T cells and CD19 B cells. Receptor libraries were prepared by PCR. Sequenced on an Illumina HiSeq 2500. Molecular barcoding was employed in the preparation of TCR libraries, with unique molecular identifiers being used to normalize TCRbeta repertoire quantification. The public reads were run again by TCRdb, first through fastp at Q25 and then through MiXCR, and only productive beta chains were kept. Each entry is one CDR3 protein sequence, shown with its most common DNA and genes. This sample lists 750,000 to 950,000 distinct CDR3 sequences; less than 20% were detected once. Of the sample, just under 5% falls within the top ten clones.

The sequences come from PBMCs, mostly from graft donor cells, collected 360 days after TCRalphabeta/CD19-depleted stem cell transplant. These receptors were taken from a male patient under 18 who had a stem cell transplant for acute lymphoblastic leukemia, so the T cells may come from the graft donor.

This clonotype showed up just a few times. The CDR3 loop reads CASSPRRGNSYEQYF. The CDR3 bases are TGCGCCAGCAGCCCCAGACGGGGCAACTCCTACGAGCAGTACTTC. V and J are TRBV5-1 and TRBJ2-7; D might be TRBD1 or TRBD2, each matching 5 bases. The V and J ends lost 4 bases and 0 bases respectively, with 14 bases between them. There are 15 residues in the CDR3. The germline V gene has CDR1 SGHRS and CDR2 YFSETQ.

V usage is TRBV27 and J usage is TRBJ2-1; D is perhaps TRBD2 (5 bases). V was shortened by 1 base and J by 6 bases, with 10 bases between the two germline ends. There are 14 residues in the CDR3. Germline assignment: CDR1 MNHEY and CDR2 SMNVEV (reference sequence). The DNA for the CDR3 is TGTGCCAGCAGTTTATTGCGGGCGCTCAATGAGCAGTTCTTC. Translated: CASSLLRALNEQFF.

The chain is built from TRBV7-8 and TRBJ2-1; TRBD1 matches at 12 bases. Germline V gene sequence: CDR1 SGHVS, CDR2 FQNEAQ. The CDR3 is made up of 15 amino acids. The V gene end was trimmed by 5 bases and the J gene end by 8 bases; junction bases not matched to a gene: 7. The CDR3 region is CASSGGTGGGDEQFF. In DNA, the CDR3 is TGTGCCAGCAGCGGGGGGACAGGGGGCGGGGATGAGCAGTTCTTC.

The chain carries TRBV4-1 and TRBJ2-7; TRBD1 agrees at 8 bases. The CDR3 extends over 16 amino acids. Germline CDR1 reads MGHRA; CDR2 reads YSYEKL. V was clipped by 0 bases and J by 5 bases; unmatched bases: 9. Written as DNA, the CDR3 is TGCGCCAGCAGCCAAGATAAGTGGGACAGGTCCCACGAGCAGTACTTC. Encoded protein: CASSQDKWDRSHEQYF.

The chain has TRBV5-1 and TRBJ2-1, with D perhaps TRBD1 or TRBD2 (6 bases each). This CDR3 has 17 residues. Deletions cut 1 base from V and 2 bases from J, with 16 bases between. Germline-derived CDR1 and CDR2 are SGHRS and YFSETQ. The CDR3: CASSLSKGGNTYNEQFF. In DNA form, the CDR3 reads TGCGCCAGCAGCTTGTCCAAGGGGGGAAACACCTACAATGAGCAGTTCTTC. Variable domain in full (rest from reference TRBV5-1 and TRBJ2-1): KAGVTQTPRYLIKTRGQQVTLSCSPISGHRSVSWYQQTPGQGLQFLFEYFSETQRNKGNFPGRFSGRQFSNSRSEMNVSTLELGDSALYLCASSLSKGGNTYNEQFFGPGTRLTVL.

This rearrangement joins TRBV7-6 to TRBJ1-5, with 8 positions matching TRBD1. The CDR3 has 14 residues. CDR1 is SGHVS and CDR2 is FNYEAQ in the germline V gene. Trimming removed 5 bases from V and 7 bases from J; junction bases left unmatched: 7. This chain's CDR3 is CASSTMTGEQPQHF. The CDR3 DNA reads as TGTGCCAGCAGCACTATGACAGGGGAACAGCCCCAGCATTTT. The full variable domain, its missing parts supplied by reference TRBV7-6 and TRBJ1-5, is GAGVSQSPRYKVTKRGQDVALRCDPISGHVSLYWYRQALGQGPEFLTYFNYEAQQDKSGLPNDRFSAERPEGSISTLTIQRTEQRDSAMYRCASSTMTGEQPQHFGDGTRLSIL.

To note about this clonotype: A junction boundary mismatches the germline segment, possibly from a read error. The gene calls are TRBV5-1 and TRBJ2-1; D is tentatively TRBD1 or TRBD2 (5 bases each). The CDR3 contains 16 residues. Germline V CDR1 and CDR2: SGHRS, YFSETQ. CDR3: CAGSLARGGAYNEQFF. The CDR3 DNA follows: TGCGCCGGCAGCTTGGCCCGGGGCGGCGCCTACAATGAGCAGTTCTTC.

The chain is built from TRBV20-1 and TRBJ2-7, with a tentative D call TRBD2 (6 bases). V lost 0 bases and J 4 bases, leaving 13 bases between the germline ends. The CDR3 runs 14 residues. Germline loops: CDR1 DFQATT, CDR2 SNEGSKA (reference sequence). CDR3 nucleotide sequence: TGCAGTGCTAGAGATCGGGGGAGTGAGTACGAGCAGTACTTC. This gives the protein CSARDRGSEYEQYF.

This clonotype has a handful of counts. V gene TRBV27 combines with J gene TRBJ2-7; D unclear. V was pared by 2 bases and J by 6 bases, with 14 bases between. The CDR3 sequence is 14 residues long. Germline CDR1 and CDR2: MNHEY and SMNVEV (reference sequence). CDR3 DNA: TGTGCCAGCAGTTTAATGACTCGGAGATTCGAGCAGTACTTC. This gives the protein CASSLMTRRFEQYF.

The V and J genes are TRBV20-1 and TRBJ2-1; D possibly corresponds to TRBD2 (6 bases). CDR1 DFQATT and CDR2 SNEGSKA come from the germline V gene (reference sequence). The CDR3 extends over 15 amino acids. V was shortened by 1 base and J by 7 bases, with 17 bases between the two germline ends. CDR3 nucleotide sequence: TGCAGTGCTAGAGTGAGGGCGGGAACCTGGAATGAGCAGTTCTTC. Its translation is CSARVRAGTWNEQFF.

This clonotype was detected a few times. The J gene is TRBJ2-2, the V gene TRBV7-9; 8 bases are shared with TRBD1. The V segment lost 10 bases and the J segment 5 bases; nucleotides outside the gene matches: 12. Germline values: CDR1 SEHNR, CDR2 FQNEAQ (reference sequence). The CDR3 is 15 residues long. The CDR3 DNA is TGTGCCACGAGGATGACAGGGGTAATTACCGGGGAGCTGTTTTTT. Protein sequence: CATRMTGVITGELFF. The full variable domain, its missing parts supplied by reference TRBV7-9 and TRBJ2-2, is DTGVSQNPRHKITKRGQNVTFRCDPISEHNRLYWYRQTLGQGPEFLTYFQNEAQLEKSRLLSDRFSAERPKGSFSTLEIQRTEQGDSAMYLCATRMTGVITGELFFGEGSRLTVL.

This clonotype was counted only a few times. The chain combines TRBV29-1 with TRBJ2-3; TRBD2 matches 9 bases. Looked up from germline, CDR1 is SQVTM and CDR2 is ANQGSEA. The CDR3 totals 13 residues. The J segment lost 3 bases and the V segment lost 6 bases, leaving 4 bases of the junction unmatched. CDR3 bases: TGCAGCGTCGGAGCGGGAGGTACAGATACGCAGTATTTT. Translation: CSVGAGGTDTQYF.

This clonotype was observed a few times. CDR3 nucleotides: TGCGCCAGCAGCCAATTACGGGACCGGCCCCCTTTCTACGAGCAGTACTTC. It codes for CASSQLRDRPPFYEQYF. The chain couples TRBV4-1 to TRBJ2-7; D possibly uses TRBD1 or TRBD2 (5 bases each). This CDR3 comprises 17 residues. The V gene lost 2 bases and the J gene lost 3 bases, with 20 bases spanning the gap. Germline V CDR1 and CDR2: MGHRA, YSYEKL.

The chain links TRBV24-1 to TRBJ2-1; D possibly corresponds to TRBD1 (6 bases). Looked up from germline, CDR1 is KGHDR and CDR2 is SFDVKD. V shed 10 bases and J shed 12 bases, with 21 bases lying between them. The CDR3 loop spans 13 amino acids. CDR3 sequence reads: CATRDTAEDRQFF. The CDR3 DNA is TGTGCCACACGGGACACCGCGGAAGACAGGCAGTTCTTC.

This clonotype was found a few times. The gene calls are TRBV29-1 and TRBJ2-3, with D unresolved. V was trimmed by 4 bases and J by 0 bases, leaving 17 bases between them. CDR3 length: 16 residues. Germline V gene lookup returns CDR1 SQVTM and CDR2 ANQGSEA. CDR3 DNA: TGCAGCGTTGTGGCCAGCGACGTTACTAGCACAGATACGCAGTATTTT. Amino acids: CSVVASDVTSTDTQYF.

The chain recombines TRBV27 with TRBJ2-2; 12 bases are a match to TRBD2. Germline V CDR1 and CDR2: MNHEY, SMNVEV (reference sequence). This CDR3 has 18 residues. The junction had 6 bases not matched to a gene; V was cut back by 1 base and J by 3 bases. CDR3 sequence: CASSLWLAGGPDTGELFF. The CDR3, as DNA: TGTGCCAGCAGTTTATGGCTAGCGGGAGGGCCGGACACCGGGGAGCTGTTTTTT.

There are a few counts of this clonotype. The rearrangement uses TRBV4-1 and TRBJ2-2, with 7 bases aligning to TRBD1. V dropped 2 bases and J dropped 3; count of bases not matched to a gene: 6. The CDR3 sequence is 16 residues long. The V gene's germline CDR1 is MGHRA and CDR2 YSYEKL. The CDR3 is CASSQKQGPYTGELFF. The CDR3 DNA sequence: TGCGCCAGCAGCCAAAAACAGGGGCCCTACACCGGGGAGCTGTTTTTT.

This clonotype was seen a few times. The V and J genes are TRBV6-4 and TRBJ1-2; D remains ambiguous. This CDR3 is built from 14 residues. Trimming stripped 0 bases from V and 4 bases from J, with 9 bases between. Looked up from germline, CDR1 is MRHNA and CDR2 is SNTAGT. The CDR3 DNA reads TGTGCCAGCAGTGACTCGATGAGAAGCTATGGCTACACCTTC. As protein: CASSDSMRSYGYTF.

The sample holds many counts of this clonotype. The gene calls are TRBV4-2 and TRBJ2-2; D gene uncertain. V dropped 2 bases and J dropped 6 bases, with 10 bases sitting between them. Germline V lookup: CDR1 LGHNA, CDR2 YNFKEQ. The CDR3 extends over 14 amino acids. As DNA, the CDR3 is TGTGCCAGCAGCCAAACCACCCCCCCCGGGGAGCTGTTTTTT. This gives the protein CASSQTTPPGELFF.

This clonotype was detected many times. This chain joins TRBV12-3 or TRBV12-4 and TRBJ2-1; 8 bases are a match to TRBD2. Losses at the gene ends were 4 bases for V and 7 bases for J; bases not matched to a gene: 9. CDR3 size: 15 residues. The CDR3 sequence: CASSSSGGARNEQFF. The CDR3 coding sequence is TGTGCCAGCAGTTCCTCGGGGGGGGCTAGGAATGAGCAGTTCTTC.

This clonotype was recorded a few times. The CDR3 spells CASSYSRGTGELFF. The CDR3 coding sequence is TGTGCCAGCAGTTACTCGAGAGGCACCGGGGAGCTGTTTTTT. The chain couples TRBV6-5 to TRBJ2-2; D not certain. Deletions cut 0 bases from V and 4 bases from J, with 6 bases between. Germline V gene lookup returns CDR1 MNHEY and CDR2 SVGAGI. The CDR3 spans 14 residues.

This clonotype was seen more than once but under ten times. The chain has TRBV12-3 or TRBV12-4 and TRBJ2-7, with D possibly being TRBD2 (6 bases). Trimming removed 3 bases at V and 3 bases at J, with 12 bases between. The CDR3 totals 14 residues. The DNA of the CDR3 is TGTGCCAGCAGTTTTCGGGGACTTATCTACGAGCAGTACTTC. Amino acid sequence: CASSFRGLIYEQYF.

This clonotype was detected only a few times. V and J are TRBV7-8 and TRBJ2-1; D is ambiguous. Per the germline V gene, CDR1 is SGHVS and CDR2 is FQNEAQ. The V and J ends lost 5 bases and 10 bases respectively, with 15 bases between them. The CDR3 consists of 13 residues. CDR3 in DNA: TGTGCCAGCAGCCCTCCCCTTAAGGACGAGCAGTTCTTC. Translating it yields CASSPPLKDEQFF.

This chain joins TRBV10-3 and TRBJ1-5; D not resolved. The ends were cut back, 3 bases at V and 5 bases at J, with 5 bases in the middle. The CDR3 runs to 12 residues. The germline V gene encodes CDR1 ENHRY and CDR2 SYGVKD. The CDR3 sequence is CAISDRYQPQHF. The DNA for the CDR3 is TGTGCCATCAGTGACCGTTATCAGCCCCAGCATTTT.

This clonotype was counted a few times. The chain employs TRBV14 and TRBJ2-1; 7 nucleotides agree with TRBD2. CDR1 is SGHDN and CDR2 is FVKESK in the germline V gene. The CDR3 contains 13 residues. The V segment lost 4 bases and the J segment 9 bases; nucleotides outside the gene matches: 6. This CDR3 is CASSPWTRREQFF. For the CDR3, the DNA is TGTGCCAGCAGCCCGTGGACTAGACGTGAGCAGTTCTTC.

This clonotype was picked up a small number of times. This chain uses TRBV7-3 with TRBJ2-1, with TRBD2 matching 12 bases. V was clipped by 2 bases and J by 8 bases; unmatched bases: 4. Germline loops: CDR1 SGHTA, CDR2 FQGTGA. This CDR3 comprises 15 residues. As DNA, the CDR3 is TGTGCCAGCAGCTTACGGACTAGCGGGAACGATGAGCAGTTCTTC. Translation: CASSLRTSGNDEQFF. Looking up the rest from reference TRBV7-3 and TRBJ2-1 gives the full variable domain: GAGVSQTPSNKVTEKGKYVELRCDPISGHTALYWYRQSLGQGPEFLIYFQGTGAADDSGLPNDRFFAVRPEGSVSTLKIQRTERGDSAVYLCASSLRTSGNDEQFFGPGTRLTVL.

The CDR3, as DNA: TGTGCCACCAGCGTGGCGACAGGGATCTTGACAGATACGCAGTATTTT. Amino acids: CATSVATGILTDTQYF. The chain couples TRBV15 to TRBJ2-3; 7 bases fit TRBD1. Germline V gene sequence: CDR1 LNHNV, CDR2 YYDKDF (reference sequence). V shed 5 bases, J shed 3 bases, and the junction held 11 bases outside the gene matches. The CDR3 totals 16 residues.

The chain carries TRBV7-2 and TRBJ2-5, with 7 bases aligning to TRBD1. The J segment lost 4 bases and the V segment lost 4 bases, leaving 6 bases of the junction unmatched. Per germline, CDR1 SGHTA and CDR2 FQGNSA. This CDR3 is built from 14 residues. For the CDR3, the DNA is TGTGCCAGCAGCTCGAAGGGGGCGCGAGAGACCCAGTACTTC. Its translation: CASSSKGARETQYF.

J is TRBJ2-2 and V is TRBV5-1; TRBD2 might be the D (5 bases). Trimming removed 4 bases from V and 7 bases from J, with 14 bases in between. CDR1 and CDR2 from the germline V gene are SGHRS and YFSETQ. There are 14 residues in the CDR3. This CDR3 is CASSGYSEVGELFF. As DNA, the CDR3 is TGCGCCAGCAGCGGCTATAGCGAAGTCGGGGAGCTGTTTTTT.

There are many counts of this clonotype. The chain joins TRBV9 to TRBJ2-1; 10 positions match TRBD2. The germline V gene has CDR1 SGDLS and CDR2 YYNGEE. V gave up 0 bases and J gave up 9 bases; unmatched junction bases: 3. The CDR3 loop spans 14 amino acids. In nucleotides, the CDR3 is TGTGCCAGCAGCGTAGCCCTAGCGGGAGTTGAGCAGTTCTTC. Its translation: CASSVALAGVEQFF.

This clonotype has a handful of counts. The V call is TRBV7-8, the J call TRBJ2-5; maybe TRBD2 (6 bases). The germline gives CDR1 SGHVS, CDR2 FQNEAQ. The CDR3 totals 15 residues. Trimming shortened V by 2 bases and J by 1 base, and 11 bases separated the two germline ends. This CDR3 is CASSLRLVPQETQYF. CDR3 in DNA: TGTGCCAGCAGCTTACGACTAGTCCCCCAAGAGACCCAGTACTTC.

This clonotype showed up just a few times. The CDR3 region has the DNA TGCGCCAGCAGCTTGGAGGCCAGGGCGTACGAGCAGTACTTC. Amino acid sequence: CASSLEARAYEQYF. The chain employs TRBV5-1 and TRBJ2-7; perhaps TRBD1 as D (5 bases). The CDR3 totals 14 residues. CDR1 SGHRS and CDR2 YFSETQ come from the germline V gene. With 0 bases removed from V and 4 bases from J, the gap between germline ends came to 11 bases. The variable domain in full, completed from reference TRBV5-1 and TRBJ2-7, reads KAGVTQTPRYLIKTRGQQVTLSCSPISGHRSVSWYQQTPGQGLQFLFEYFSETQRNKGNFPGRFSGRQFSNSRSEMNVSTLELGDSALYLCASSLEARAYEQYFGPGTRLTVT.